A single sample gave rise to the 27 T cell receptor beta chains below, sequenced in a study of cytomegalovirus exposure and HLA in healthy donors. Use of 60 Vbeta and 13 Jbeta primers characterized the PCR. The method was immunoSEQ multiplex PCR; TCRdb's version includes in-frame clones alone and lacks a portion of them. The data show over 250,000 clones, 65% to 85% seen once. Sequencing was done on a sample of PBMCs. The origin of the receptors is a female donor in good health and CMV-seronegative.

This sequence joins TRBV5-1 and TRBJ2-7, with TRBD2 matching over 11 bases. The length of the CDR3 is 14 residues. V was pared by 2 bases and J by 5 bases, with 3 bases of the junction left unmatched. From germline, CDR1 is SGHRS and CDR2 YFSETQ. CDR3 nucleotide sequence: TGCGCCAGCAGCTTACTAGCGGGAGTAGACGAGCAGTACTTC. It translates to CASSLLAGVDEQYF.

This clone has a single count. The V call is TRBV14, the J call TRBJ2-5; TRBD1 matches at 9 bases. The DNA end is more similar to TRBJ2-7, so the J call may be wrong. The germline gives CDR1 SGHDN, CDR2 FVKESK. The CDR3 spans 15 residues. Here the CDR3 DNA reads TGTGCCAGCAGCCAGCGGGCCGACAGGGGGTACGAGCAGTACTTC. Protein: CASSQRADRGYEQYF.

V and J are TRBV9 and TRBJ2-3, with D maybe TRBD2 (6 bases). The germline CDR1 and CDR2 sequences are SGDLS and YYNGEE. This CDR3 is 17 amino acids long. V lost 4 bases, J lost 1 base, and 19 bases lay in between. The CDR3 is CASSPELGREGTDTQYF. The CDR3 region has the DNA TGTGCCAGCAGCCCTGAACTGGGGCGGGAAGGCACAGATACGCAGTATTTT.

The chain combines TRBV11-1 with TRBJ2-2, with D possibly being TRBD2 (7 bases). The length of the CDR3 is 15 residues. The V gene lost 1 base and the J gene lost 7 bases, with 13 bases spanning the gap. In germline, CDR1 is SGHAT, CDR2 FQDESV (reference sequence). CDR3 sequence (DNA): TGTGCCAGCAGCTTAGTCGGGGGGCTAGGCGGGGAGCTGTTTTTT. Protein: CASSLVGGLGGELFF.

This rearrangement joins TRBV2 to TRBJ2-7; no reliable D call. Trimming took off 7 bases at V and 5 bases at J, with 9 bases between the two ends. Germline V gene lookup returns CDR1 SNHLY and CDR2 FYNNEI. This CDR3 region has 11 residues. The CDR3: CASIEVDEQYF. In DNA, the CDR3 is TGTGCCAGCATCGAGGTGGACGAGCAGTACTTC.

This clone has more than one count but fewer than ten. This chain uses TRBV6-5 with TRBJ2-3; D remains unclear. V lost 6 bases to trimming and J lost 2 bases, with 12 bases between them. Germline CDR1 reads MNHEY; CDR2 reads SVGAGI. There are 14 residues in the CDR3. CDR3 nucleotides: TGTGCCAGCAGGATACAGTTATCCACAGATACGCAGTATTTT. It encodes CASRIQLSTDTQYF.

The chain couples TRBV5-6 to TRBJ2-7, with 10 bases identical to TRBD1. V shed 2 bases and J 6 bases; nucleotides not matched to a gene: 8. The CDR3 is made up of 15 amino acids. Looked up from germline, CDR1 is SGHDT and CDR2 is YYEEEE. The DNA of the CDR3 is TGTGCCAGCAGCTTAATGGGACAGGGGATGGGCGAGCAGTACTTC. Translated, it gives CASSLMGQGMGEQYF.

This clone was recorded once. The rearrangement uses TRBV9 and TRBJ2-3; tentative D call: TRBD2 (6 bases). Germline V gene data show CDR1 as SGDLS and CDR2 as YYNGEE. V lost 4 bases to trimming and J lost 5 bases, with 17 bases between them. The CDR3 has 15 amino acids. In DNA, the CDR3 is TGTGCCAGCAGCCCCTATGAGGGACTCGGAGATACGCAGTATTTT. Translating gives CASSPYEGLGDTQYF. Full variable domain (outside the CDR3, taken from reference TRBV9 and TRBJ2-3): DSGVTQTPKHLITATGQRVTLRCSPRSGDLSVYWYQQSLDQGLQFLIQYYNGEERAKGNILERFSAQQFPDLHSELNLSSLELGDSALYFCASSPYEGLGDTQYFGPGTRLTVL.

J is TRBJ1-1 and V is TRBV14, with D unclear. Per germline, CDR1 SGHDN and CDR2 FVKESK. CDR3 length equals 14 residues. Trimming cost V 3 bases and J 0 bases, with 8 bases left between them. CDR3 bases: TGTGCCAGCAGCCATTTCTTTTTGAACACTGAAGCTTTCTTT. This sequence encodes CASSHFFLNTEAFF.

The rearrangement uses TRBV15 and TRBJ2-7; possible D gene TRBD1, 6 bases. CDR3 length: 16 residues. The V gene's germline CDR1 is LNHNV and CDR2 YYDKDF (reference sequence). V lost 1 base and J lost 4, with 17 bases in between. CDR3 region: CATSRGYDPTGYEQYF. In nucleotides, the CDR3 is TGTGCCACCAGCAGAGGTTACGATCCAACAGGGTACGAGCAGTACTTC.

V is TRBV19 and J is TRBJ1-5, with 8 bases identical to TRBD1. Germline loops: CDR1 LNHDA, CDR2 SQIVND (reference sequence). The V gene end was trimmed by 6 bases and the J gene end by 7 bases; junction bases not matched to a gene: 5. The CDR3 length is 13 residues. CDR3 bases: TGTGCCAGTAGCCAGGGGGCGGGACAGCCCCAGCATTTT. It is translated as CASSQGAGQPQHF.

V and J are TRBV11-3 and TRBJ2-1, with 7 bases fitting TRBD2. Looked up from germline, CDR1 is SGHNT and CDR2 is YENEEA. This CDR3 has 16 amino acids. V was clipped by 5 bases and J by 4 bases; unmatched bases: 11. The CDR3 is CASSQKAGALYNEQFF. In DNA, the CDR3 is TGTGCCAGCAGCCAGAAGGCGGGAGCCCTTTACAATGAGCAGTTCTTC.

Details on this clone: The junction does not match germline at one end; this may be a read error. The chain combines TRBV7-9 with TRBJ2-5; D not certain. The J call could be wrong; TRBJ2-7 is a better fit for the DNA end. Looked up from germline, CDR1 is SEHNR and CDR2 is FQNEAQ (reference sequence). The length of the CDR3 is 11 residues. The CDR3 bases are TGTTCCAGCAGTTTAGACTACGAGCAGTACTTC. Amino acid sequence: CSSSLDYEQYF.

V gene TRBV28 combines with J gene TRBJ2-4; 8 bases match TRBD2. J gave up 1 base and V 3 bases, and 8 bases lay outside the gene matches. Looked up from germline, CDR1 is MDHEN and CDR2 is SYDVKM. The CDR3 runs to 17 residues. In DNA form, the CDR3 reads TGTGCCAGCAGTTTTGCGGGAACGGGAGGGGCCAAAAACATTCAGTACTTC. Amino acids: CASSFAGTGGAKNIQYF.

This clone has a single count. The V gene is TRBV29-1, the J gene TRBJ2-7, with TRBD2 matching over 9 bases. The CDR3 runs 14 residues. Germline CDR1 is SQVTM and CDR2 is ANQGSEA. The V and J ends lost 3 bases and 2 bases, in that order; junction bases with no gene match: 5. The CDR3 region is CSVERREGAYEQYF. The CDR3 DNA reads TGCAGCGTTGAGAGGCGGGAGGGCGCCTACGAGCAGTACTTC.

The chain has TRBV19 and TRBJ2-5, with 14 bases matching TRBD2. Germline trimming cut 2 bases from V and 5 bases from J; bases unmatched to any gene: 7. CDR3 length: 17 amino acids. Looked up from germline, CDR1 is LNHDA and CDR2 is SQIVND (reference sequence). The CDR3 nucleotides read TGTGCCAGTAGTATAAACTCGGGACTAGCGGGAGTGGAGACCCAGTACTTC. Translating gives CASSINSGLAGVETQYF.

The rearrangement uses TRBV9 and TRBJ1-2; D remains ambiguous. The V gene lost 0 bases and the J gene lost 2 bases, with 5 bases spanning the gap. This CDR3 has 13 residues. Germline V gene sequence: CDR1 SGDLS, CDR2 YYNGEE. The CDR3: CASSVDSNYGYTF. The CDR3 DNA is TGTGCCAGCAGCGTAGATTCGAACTATGGCTACACCTTC.

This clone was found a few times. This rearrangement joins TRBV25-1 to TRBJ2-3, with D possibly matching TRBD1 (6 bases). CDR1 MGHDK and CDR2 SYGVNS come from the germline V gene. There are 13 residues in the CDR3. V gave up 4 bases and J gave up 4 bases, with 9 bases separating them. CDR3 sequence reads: CASSVGGPDTQYF. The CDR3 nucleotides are TGTGCCAGCAGTGTTGGGGGCCCAGATACGCAGTATTTT.

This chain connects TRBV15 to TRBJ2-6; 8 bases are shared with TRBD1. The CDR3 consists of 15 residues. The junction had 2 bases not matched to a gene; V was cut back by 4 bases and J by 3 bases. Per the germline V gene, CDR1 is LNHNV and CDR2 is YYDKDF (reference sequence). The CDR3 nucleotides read TGTGCCACCAGCAACAGGGGGTATGGGGCCAACGTCCTGACTTTC. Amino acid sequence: CATSNRGYGANVLTF.

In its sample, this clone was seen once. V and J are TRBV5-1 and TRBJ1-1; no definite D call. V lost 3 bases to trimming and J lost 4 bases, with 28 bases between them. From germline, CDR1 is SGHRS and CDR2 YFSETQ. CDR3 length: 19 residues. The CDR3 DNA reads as TGCGCCAGCAGCTCGACTCGACGGAATAGGGAGCATACCTTCACTGAAGCTTTCTTT. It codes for CASSSTRRNREHTFTEAFF.

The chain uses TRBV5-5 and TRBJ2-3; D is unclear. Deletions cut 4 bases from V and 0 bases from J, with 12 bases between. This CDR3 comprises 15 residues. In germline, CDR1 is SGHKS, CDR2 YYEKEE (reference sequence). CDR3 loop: CASSPLVASTDTQYF. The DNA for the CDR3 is TGTGCCAGCAGCCCGCTCGTGGCTAGCACAGATACGCAGTATTTT.

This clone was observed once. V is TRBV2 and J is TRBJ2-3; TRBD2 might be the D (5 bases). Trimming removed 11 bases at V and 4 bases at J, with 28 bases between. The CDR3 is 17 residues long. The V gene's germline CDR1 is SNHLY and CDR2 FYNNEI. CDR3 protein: CAGARGGKVLSADTQYF. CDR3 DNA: TGTGCCGGCGCCAGAGGAGGAAAAGTCTTAAGCGCAGATACGCAGTATTTT.

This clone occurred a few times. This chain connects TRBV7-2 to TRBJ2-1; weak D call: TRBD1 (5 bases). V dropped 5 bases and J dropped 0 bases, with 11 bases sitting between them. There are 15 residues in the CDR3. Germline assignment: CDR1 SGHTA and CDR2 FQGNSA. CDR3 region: CASSLDTFSYNEQFF. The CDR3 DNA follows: TGTGCCAGCAGCCTGGACACTTTCTCCTACAATGAGCAGTTCTTC.

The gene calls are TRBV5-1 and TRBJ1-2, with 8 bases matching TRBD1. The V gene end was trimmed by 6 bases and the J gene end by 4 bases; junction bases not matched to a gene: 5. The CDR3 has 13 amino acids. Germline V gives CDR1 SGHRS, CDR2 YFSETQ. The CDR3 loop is CASTRDRIYGYTF. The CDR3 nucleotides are TGCGCCAGCACCCGGGACAGGATCTATGGCTACACCTTC. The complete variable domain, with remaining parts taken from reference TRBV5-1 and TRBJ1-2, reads KAGVTQTPRYLIKTRGQQVTLSCSPISGHRSVSWYQQTPGQGLQFLFEYFSETQRNKGNFPGRFSGRQFSNSRSEMNVSTLELGDSALYLCASTRDRIYGYTFGSGTRLTVV.

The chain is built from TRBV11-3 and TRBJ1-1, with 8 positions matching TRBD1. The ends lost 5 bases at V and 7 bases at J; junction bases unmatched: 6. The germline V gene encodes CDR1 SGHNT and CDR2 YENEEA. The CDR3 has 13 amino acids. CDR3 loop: CASSLRTGSEAFF. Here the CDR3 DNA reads TGTGCCAGCAGCCTCCGGACAGGGAGTGAAGCTTTCTTT.

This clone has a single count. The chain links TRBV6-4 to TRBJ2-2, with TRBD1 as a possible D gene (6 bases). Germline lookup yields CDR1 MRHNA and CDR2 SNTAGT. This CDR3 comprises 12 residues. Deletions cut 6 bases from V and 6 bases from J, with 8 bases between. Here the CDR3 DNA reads TGTGCCAGCAGCACAGGGTCCGGGGAGCTGTTTTTT. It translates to CASSTGSGELFF.

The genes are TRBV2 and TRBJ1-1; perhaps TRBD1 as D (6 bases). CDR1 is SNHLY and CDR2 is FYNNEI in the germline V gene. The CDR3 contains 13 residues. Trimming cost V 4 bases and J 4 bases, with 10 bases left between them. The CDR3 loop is CASSAGGVTEAFF. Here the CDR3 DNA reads TGTGCCAGCAGTGCTGGGGGCGTCACTGAAGCTTTCTTT. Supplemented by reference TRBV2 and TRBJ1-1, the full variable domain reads EPEVTQTPSHQVTQMGQEVILRCVPISNHLYFYWYRQILGQKVEFLVSFYNNEISEKSEIFDDQFSVERPDGSNFTLKIRSTKLEDSAMYFCASSAGGVTEAFFGQGTRLTVV.